This T cell receptor (beta chain) was profiled in a study of blood T cells in healthy people across ages (dated by TCRdb to the mid-2010s). With regard to the full study: In model experiments, template switching captured roughly one uniquely barcoded TCR beta cDNA molecule for every two T cells. To track age-related changes in TCR beta repertoire diversity, the study relied on deep sequencing normalized with unique cDNA molecular identifiers. Donors were grouped into four age groups: young (average 16 years), middle-aged (39), aged (around 60) and long-lived (around 80). To avoid experimental bias, donors of different ages were spread randomly across the sequencing lanes. For two donors (one aged 18 to 29 and one aged 80 or older), the study analyzed two additional independent replicas of 1 million unique cDNA reads from the same blood draw. Overall study outcomes, separate from this receptor: Estimates of total diversity based on one million sequenced T cells were regarded as lower bounds and as underestimates. The CMV infection status of donors was not known, potentially confounding age-related changes in expanded clonotypes. Because profiling used bulk unsorted PBMCs, naive and antigen-experienced compartments could not be compared conclusively. Compared with the aged group, more naive CD4+ T cells, fewer expanded clones and increased TCR diversity were shown by the long-lived group, suggesting age selection. Observed TCR beta diversity per million T cells fell roughly linearly with age, and a significant reduction was already apparent by age about 38. The percentage of naive T cells measured by flow cytometry correlated strongly with observed TCR beta diversity.

Remarks on this clonotype: No antigen is known for it. One base away there is no much larger clone; base qualities are not given.

Donors were roughly 40 systemically healthy Caucasian individuals from Russia aged roughly 6 to 95 years. Ten milliliters of peripheral blood were drawn from each donor into EDTA-treated Vacutainer tubes. Ficoll-Paque density-gradient centrifugation was used to isolate PBMCs, with at least 7 million per sample. Trizol reagent was used to extract total RNA from PBMCs, with at least 5 micrograms per sample. The percentages of naive CD45RAhigh/CD27high T cells were determined by flow cytometry on a PBMC aliquot from every donor. Library preparation was by 5' RACE. These reads were obtained on an Illumina HiSeq 2500. A second PCR of roughly 6 to 11 cycles was run with a J-beta primer mix and a sample-barcoded 5' primer. A unique molecular identifier was introduced onto each TCR beta cDNA molecule by a template-switch 5' adaptor carrying 12 random nucleotides. Each sample yielded at least 2.5 million CDR3-containing paired-end reads. All of the RNA was converted into first-strand cDNA using the Mint cDNA synthesis kit, with a TRBC-specific oligonucleotide serving as the primer. All cDNA was treated with uracil-DNA glycosylase and then went through a first 18-cycle PCR with the universal primers M1SS and BC2_uni_R. As for the original processing: Each sample was normalized by randomly selecting 1 million high-quality reads, each carrying a distinct molecular identifier. Instead of being binned into consensus sequences, reads that shared molecular identifiers were thrown out. MiTCR, run with a Q25 quality threshold and the strictest error-elimination algorithm, handled CDR3 identification, clonotype clustering and error correction. A nonparametric unseen species model with Euler transformation was used to estimate a lower bound on total TCR beta diversity. TCRdb reanalyzed the raw reads on its own, using fastp at Q25 for trimming and MiXCR for clone calling, and kept in-frame beta chains. Identical CDR3 protein sequences are pooled into one entry, listed with their most common genes and DNA. TCRdb's processing, not the authors' own work, is the source of the V and J calls. The table for this sample lists about 680,000 distinct CDR3 sequences; around 49% of them were counted only once. Of the sample, around a third is held by the ten largest clones.

The CDR3 starts with the cysteine, ends with the phenylalanine, and has 14 residues. Of the read, only the CDR3 DNA is kept; its 42 bases are in frame from base 1. The germline V gene sets CDR1 to SGDLS and CDR2 to YYNGEE. The rearranged segments are TRBV9 and TRBJ2-7, with 8 junctional bases fitting TRBD2. The J call is uncertain, as TRBJ2-5 better fits the DNA end. Sequenced input: blood. This sequence was found in a woman in her sixties or seventies in good health. The CDR3 region reads CASSAELAAQTQYF. The bases read TGTGCCAGCAGCGCAGAACTAGCGGCCCAGACCCAGTACTTC.